This TCR beta chain was retrieved from a study of OX40 agonist ivuxolimab in advanced cancers. Generated by immunoSEQ multiplex PCR, the TCRdb table keeps only in-frame clones and is missing some. The sample includes over 95,000 clones, approximately 90% of them seen just once. The CDR3 is 13 amino acids. V lost 0 bases to trimming and J lost 14 bases, with 16 bases between them. Per germline, CDR1 SGHDT and CDR2 YYEEEE. The chain carries TRBV5-6 and TRBJ2-3, with D perhaps assigned TRBD1 or TRBD2 (6 bases each). The sequencing here drew on CD4+ or CD8+ T cells sorted from blood, taken in a trial of the OX40 agonist ivuxolimab. The sequence derives from an adult with an advanced solid tumor such as melanoma, head and neck, liver or kidney cancer. The CDR3 sequence: CASSLEQWGARYF. The CDR3 nucleotides are TGTGCCAGCAGCTTGGAGCAGTGGGGGGCCAGGTATTTT.